This entry describes one TCR beta chain. This record comes from a study of shared clonotypes between healthy human individuals. As originally analysed: Sequence data from immunoSEQ were junction-only and lacked quality scores; consequently, filtering differed. Profiled with immunoSEQ multiplex PCR; TCRdb holds only in-frame clones, not every one. V and J calls and clone size are as listed in that table; D and trimming were resolved from the DNA. The sample holds about 2.4 million clones, 85% to 95% seen once. CDR1 is SGHDN and CDR2 is FVKESK in the germline V gene. V lost 5 bases and J 2 bases, leaving 13 bases between the germline ends. The CDR3 sequence is 15 residues long.

Input material: naive CD4+ T cells sorted from blood. Subset here: CD45RA+ positively selected. The V and J genes are TRBV14 and TRBJ1-3; D ambiguous. This sequence originates from a man between 18 and 35 years old in good health. The CDR3 loop reads CASSTYRLAGNTIYF. The CDR3 DNA reads as TGTGCCAGCAGCACGTATCGGCTTGCTGGAAACACCATATATTTT.